Listed here is a single TCR beta chain. Clones were sequenced by immunoSEQ multiplex PCR, and TCRdb holds only the in-frame ones, with some missing. The table includes fewer than 110,000 clones, about three quarters detected once. These data are taken from a study of blood T cell repertoires in COVID-19. Germline V lookup: CDR1 MDHEN, CDR2 SYDVKM. V was clipped by 6 bases and J by 3 bases; unmatched bases: 8. There are 15 residues in the CDR3. The chain has TRBV28 and TRBJ1-5, with TRBD1 matching over 7 bases. The sequencing sample was made of peripheral blood. This TCR came from a man between 65 and 85 years old with acute or convalescent COVID-19. CDR3 DNA: TGTGCCAGCAGAAATTACAGGGGAGACAATCAGCCCCAGCATTTT. Residues: CASRNYRGDNQPQHF.